This T cell receptor beta chain derives from a study of blood T cell repertoires in COVID-19. Study at large: Collection of acute and convalescent COVID-19 samples took place in the United States, Italy and Spain. T cells, B-cell-depleted T cells, or PBMCs supplied cDNA or gDNA.

In the original processing: Nucleated cell number was recorded as an estimate derived from reference gene primer amplification. Only in-frame clones appear in the TCRdb table, and some are missing; sequencing was by immunoSEQ multiplex PCR. The DNA was the basis for D and trimming; V, J and clone size are from that table. The table includes around 140,000 clones, 84% detected once. The sample consisted of peripheral blood. The receptor's source is a man aged 55-75 years with active or convalescent COVID-19.

CDR3 bases: TGTGCCAGCTCACCACGGTCTAGCGGGAGCTCCTACAATGAGCAGTTCTTC. It translates to CASSPRSSGSSYNEQFF. V gene TRBV18 combines with J gene TRBJ2-1; 10 bases are a match to TRBD2. The length of the CDR3 is 17 residues. Trimming took 1 base from V and 0 from J; bases not matched to a gene: 3. Germline CDR1 reads KGHSH; CDR2 reads LQKENI.